The 3 T cell receptor beta chains below all came from one sample that was sequenced in a study of tumor and adjacent non-tumor tissue in lung cancer. The template was RNA from unsorted bulk tissue. More than 3 cm separated this lung sample from the edge of the tumor. The library came from three nested PCR rounds adapted from ARM-PCR protocols. TCRdb analysed the multiplex PCR reads with MiXCR anew, one entry per CDR3 protein. This table has 90,000 to 120,000 distinct CDR3 sequences, approximately 60% appearing once. The sequenced sample was distant non-tumor lung tissue. These receptors were obtained from a man aged 25-45 years with non-small cell lung cancer.

Concerning this clonotype itself: A junction boundary mismatches the germline segment, possibly from a read error. The chain joins TRBV20-1 to TRBJ2-4; tentatively, D is TRBD1 (5 bases). Germline assignment: CDR1 DFQATT and CDR2 SNEGSKA (reference sequence). The CDR3 totals 14 residues. CDR3 sequence reads: CSARHYRNWNIQHF. The CDR3 DNA reads as TGCAGTGCTAGACACTACAGGAACTGGAACATTCAGCACTTC.

With respect to this clonotype: Given the absence of the conserved phenylalanine or tryptophan at the CDR3 end, a read error is likely. J is TRBJ2-3 and V is TRBV29-1; D is perhaps TRBD2 (5 bases). CDR1 and CDR2 from the germline V gene are SQVTM and ANQGSEA. The CDR3 spans 13 residues. The CDR3 DNA reads as TGTAGCGTTGAGTACGGGAACTTAGATACGCAGTATATT. This codes for CSVEYGNLDTQYI.

This clonotype was picked up many times. This sequence joins TRBV13 and TRBJ2-2; 8 bases agree with TRBD2. Germline CDR1 and CDR2: PRHDT and FYEKMQ (reference sequence). The CDR3 is 15 amino acids. The trim removed 6 bases at V and 0 bases at J, leaving 3 bases unmatched. CDR3 amino acids: CASRLAETNTGELFF. CDR3 DNA sequence: TGTGCCAGCAGACTAGCGGAGACGAACACCGGGGAGCTGTTTTTT.